Sequencing of this T cell receptor (beta chain) was carried out in a study of cytomegalovirus exposure and HLA in healthy donors (dated by TCRdb to about 2017). Study-wide context: An earlier analysis of more than 550 of the donors reported approximately 300 Gb of sequence data and around 100 million unique TCR beta sequences obtained from roughly 170 million T cells. Typing coverage differed by locus: A, B, C, DRB1 and DQB1 were typed in roughly 620-630 donors, DQA1 in roughly 510, DPA1 in 606, and DPB1 in roughly 450. In an earlier analysis of roughly 600 of the donors, high-throughput TCR beta sequencing was used to judge whether each TCR beta V gene segment behaved as functional or pseudogenic. All discovery cohort repertoires had been generated using a single sequencing platform. Because of strong linkage in the cohort, roughly five DR-DQ haplotypes were treated as single units for association and clustering. The later analysis used no new phenotypic data to find candidate immune exposures, relying instead on TCR beta sequences and their occurrence across donors. To predict cytomegalovirus infection status, the study combined high-throughput TCR immunosequencing, statistical association of individual TCRs with disease status, and machine learning. Both class I and class II loci were covered by HLA typing, at four-digit resolution. The study aimed to test whether cataloging public T cell receptors could reveal signatures of past pathogen exposure. On average, 235,054 unique TCR beta nucleotide sequences were sequenced per donor among 300 to 500 genotyped donors of the cohort, with approximately 18% of those sequences being non-productive. Of the 300 to 500 genotyped donors, 65% to 90% were placed in the genetic ancestry cluster associated with self-reported Caucasian donors. In a later genetic analysis, genome-wide SNP genotypes for about three fifths of the roughly 670 donors were used, and that subset was treated as a discovery cohort. Along with the approximately 650-subject first cohort, a separate validation cohort of around 120 different subjects was used. A later analysis re-analyzed previously published TCR beta repertoires from roughly 630 donors and added high-resolution HLA genotyping to study TCR occurrence patterns. An early release covering roughly 640 HLA-typed donors comprised approximately 300 gigabases of sequencing data and tens of millions of unique TCR sequences. Alongside the repertoire data, information on donor age, sex, ethnicity and CMV serostatus was compiled. The T cell repertoires of some 700 subjects were profiled by immunosequencing and related to cytomegalovirus serostatus. Broader findings and caveats from the paper: The classifier was reported to diagnose cytomegalovirus status with high specificity and sensitivity in both the original and validation cohorts. Some 16 rarely observed V segments, including chromosome 9 orphons, were excluded from the earlier analysis of almost 600 of the donors because counts were too low. A further reported finding was that TCR beta sequences accurately predicted the HLA-A and HLA-B alleles for most subjects in the first cohort. In vitro tests confirmed that three of the cytomegalovirus-associated TCR beta chains recognize cytomegalovirus antigens. Compared with the roughly 700-donor mean, donors in an Asian-associated ancestry cluster had fewer N-insertions in productive TCRs, according to a later genetic analysis. Correlated functional status among segregating V segments might reflect linkage disequilibrium, but an unknown experimental factor could not be ruled out. A cluster of highly shared sequence variants was judged likely to represent a technical artifact of the sequencing pipeline. In the study, approximately 160 TCR beta chains were listed as associated with cytomegalovirus. Specific HLA alleles were associated with 16,951 TCR beta sequences at a false discovery rate of 0.05 in a later analysis. According to the authors, the approach could potentially be generalized to other disease states and immunological phenotypes. When HLA alleles, especially DR and DQ, strongly co-occurred, TCR associations were difficult to assign to individual alleles. Because HLA typing was missing for some donors at each locus, association tests included only the typed subset. In a later analysis, HLA-associated TCR beta chains showed more clonal expansion and lower generation probabilities than non-associated chains that were equally common. Across donors, most TCR sequences were observed very rarely, whereas some public TCRs were present in many individuals. In a later analysis, several top co-occurrence clusters were reported to appear linked to parvovirus B19, influenza, CMV and Epstein-Barr virus. For the cohort, immune exposure information was limited to CMV serostatus. A later analysis found that most CMV-associated TCR beta chains appeared HLA-restricted, with HLA associations seemingly driven largely by CMV exposure. Roughly uniform sequencing depth across donors was assumed in presence/absence analyses, although this assumption may not hold. V-gene and J-gene trimming of TCR beta chains was associated with a missense DCLRE1C variant in a later genetic analysis, and the association was replicated in an independent cohort. Some IMGT-functional V segments, including TRBV6-2 and TRBV6-3, could not be distinguished by the 87-base-pair reads and were therefore excluded. This cohort had only TCR beta chains sequenced, and the lack of alpha or paired-chain data limited which features could be detected. In a later analysis, the rate of TCR association differed among HLA loci, with DRB1 alleles having the most associated TCRs and HLA-C alleles having the fewest. An earlier analysis of approximately 500 of the donors showed that most TCR beta V segments appeared in productive rearrangements either about 87% or about 30% of the time, which broadly matched IMGT annotations.

The germline V gene specifies SNHLY as CDR1 and FYNNEI as CDR2. Trimming accounts for 7 bases at V and 0 bases at J, while the number of junction bases matched to no gene is 6. From cysteine to phenylalanine, the CDR3 is 16 amino acids long. The sequence is cut down to CDR3 DNA, 48 bases in frame from base 1. Library preparation used the immunoSEQ multiplex PCR assay. For the multiplex PCR, a mixture combining 60 forward primers for TCR Vbeta segments and 13 reverse primers for TCR Jbeta segments was used. Amplification of the CDR3 region of rearranged TCR beta genes was performed with a multiplex PCR assay on genomic DNA. On the Illumina HiSeq System, the amplified TCR beta libraries were sequenced as 87-base-pair reads. As for how the authors treated the data: Across the roughly 600 repertoires, a later analysis counted tens of millions of unique TCR beta chains, 9 million to 14 million of which were shared by at least two donors. Raw reads were error-corrected and collapsed into unique sequences with a nearest-neighbor algorithm that merged closely related sequences to remove PCR and sequencing errors. To assign V, D and J gene segments, CDR3 sequences were aligned to IMGT reference sequences. Each retained sequence needed at least a six-nucleotide match to both a V gene segment and a J gene segment. A rearrangement was called productive if the CDR3 had no stop codons and remained in frame with V and J, and every other rearrangement was called non-productive. Following IMGT convention, CDR3 was defined as the stretch from the second conserved V-encoded cysteine up to the conserved J-encoded phenylalanine. In an earlier analysis of 587 of the donors, sequences lacking an unambiguous match to a single V gene segment were excluded. In an earlier analysis of a few hundred of the donors, V segments were called functional above 56.7% productive rearrangements and were called segregating when the between-donor standard deviation exceeded 5%. A statistical classification framework was developed to diagnose cytomegalovirus status using the catalog of TCR beta chain sequences. In a later analysis, V and J genes were assigned by comparing TCR nucleotide sequences against IMGT/GENE-DB human TR gene sequences. Using the TCRdist pipeline, a later analysis assigned CDR3 sequences along with most-parsimonious VDJ recombination scenarios. In a later analysis, every TCR beta chain was defined by the combination of its CDR3 amino acid sequence and its V-gene family, and reads without a unique V-gene family were dropped. As a way to deal with suspected cross-contamination and a sequencing artifact, a later analysis dropped 640 or so nucleotide sequences that were highly shared and had low generation probability. In a later analysis, a clonal expansion index was calculated for each public chain from normalized within-repertoire ranks of inferred template counts. A later analysis computed generation probabilities with a VDJ recombination model fitted to out-of-frame rearrangements, and checked the results against IGoR. In a later analysis, hypergeometric tests were used to score TCR-TCR, TCR-HLA and TCR-CMV co-occurrence, with a repertoire-size bias correction applied to TCR pairs. In a later analysis, false discovery rates were estimated by permuting HLA or CMV assignments 20 times. A later analysis grouped co-occurring TCRs with DBSCAN, adding TCRdist sequence similarity when clustering within HLA-allele-positive subsets. Repertoires with fewer than 30,000 or more than 120,000 public chains were left out of co-occurrence clustering, as were about 5 repertoires with anomalous nucleotide sharing. Imported from immuneACCESS, the table was reduced by TCRdb to in-frame sequences with V and J called. These copies leave out some clones; in studies compared against another copy, an unresolved V gene accounts for under half, and the cause of the remainder is not known. V, J and clone size are those of that table, while D and trimming were read from the DNA. The sample table records some 150,000 clones; 75% to 80% of these occur just once. About 0.64% of the sample rests with the top ten.

On this clone: It lacks a known antigen. Base qualities were left out, and no much larger clone turns up one base away.

In total, about 650 healthy bone marrow donors made up the cohort. At the time of sampling, all cohort members were nominally healthy, though unrecorded immune exposures were likely present. The donor tested CMV seronegative and was one of the 352 seronegative cohort members. A peripheral blood sample was collected from each donor, and TCR beta sequencing was performed on peripheral blood mononuclear cells. The Qiagen DNeasy Blood Extraction Kit was used to extract genomic DNA from the blood cell samples. The specimen sequenced was PBMCs. The source of this sequence is a male donor in good health and CMV-seronegative. This chain joins TRBV2 to TRBJ2-3; 11 junctional bases match TRBD2. The sequenced DNA is TGTGCCAGCAACCCGCTAGCGGGAGGAAGCACAGATACGCAGTATTTT. This yields the protein CASNPLAGGSTDTQYF.